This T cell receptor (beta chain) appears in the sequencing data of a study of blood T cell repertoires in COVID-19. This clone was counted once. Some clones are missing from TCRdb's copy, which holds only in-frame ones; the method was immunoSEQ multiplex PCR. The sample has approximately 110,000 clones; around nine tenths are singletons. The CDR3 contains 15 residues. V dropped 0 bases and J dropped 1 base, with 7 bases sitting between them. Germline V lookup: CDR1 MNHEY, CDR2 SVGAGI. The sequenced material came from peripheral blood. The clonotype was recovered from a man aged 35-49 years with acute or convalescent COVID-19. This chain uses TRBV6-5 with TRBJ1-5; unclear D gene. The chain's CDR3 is CASSYSGGSNQPQHF. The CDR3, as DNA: TGTGCCAGCAGTTACTCAGGCGGGAGCAATCAGCCCCAGCATTTT.